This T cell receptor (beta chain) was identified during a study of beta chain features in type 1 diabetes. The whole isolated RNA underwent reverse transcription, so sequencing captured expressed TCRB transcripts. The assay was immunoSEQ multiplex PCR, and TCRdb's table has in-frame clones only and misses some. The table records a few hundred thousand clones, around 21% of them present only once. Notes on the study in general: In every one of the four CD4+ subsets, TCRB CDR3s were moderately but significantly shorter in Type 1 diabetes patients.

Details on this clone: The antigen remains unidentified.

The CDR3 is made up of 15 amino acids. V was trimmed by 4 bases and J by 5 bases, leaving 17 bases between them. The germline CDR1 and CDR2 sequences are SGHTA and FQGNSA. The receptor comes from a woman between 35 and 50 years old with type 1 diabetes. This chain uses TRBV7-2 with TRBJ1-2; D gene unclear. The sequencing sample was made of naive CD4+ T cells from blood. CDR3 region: CASSSPLARFYGYTF. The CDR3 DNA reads TGTGCCAGCAGCTCACCCCTGGCCCGTTTTTATGGCTACACCTTC. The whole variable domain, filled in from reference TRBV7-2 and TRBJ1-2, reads GAGVSQSPSNKVTEKGKDVELRCDPISGHTALYWYRQSLGQGLEFLIYFQGNSAPDKSGLPSDRFSAERTGGSVSTLTIQRTQQEDSAVYLCASSSPLARFYGYTFGSGTRLTVV.